This TCR beta chain was sequenced during a study of identical twins. Study findings and constraints: Insertions ran lower in abundant cord blood beta clonotypes, though not in memory repertoires. Twin-shared out-of-frame alpha sequences showed excess low generation probability.

TCRdb itself ran the 5' RACE reads through MiXCR, one entry per CDR3 protein. Found here are hundreds of thousands of distinct CDR3 sequences, approximately 6% of them singletons; the top ten hold 1.5% to 2%. Germline V gene sequence: CDR1 SGHRS, CDR2 YFSETQ. V was cut by 6 bases and J by 5 bases, with 14 bases left in between. There are 14 residues in the CDR3. All donors were healthy Caucasians. Details on this clonotype: Its target is not known.

The chain combines TRBV5-1 with TRBJ1-4, with a possible D match to TRBD1 (6 bases). The origin of this receptor is a man aged 18 to 29 in good health. The material sequenced was naive T cells sorted from blood. The CDR3 loop reads CASKPGTPNEKLFF. CDR3 DNA: TGCGCCAGCAAACCCGGGACACCGAATGAAAAACTGTTTTTT.